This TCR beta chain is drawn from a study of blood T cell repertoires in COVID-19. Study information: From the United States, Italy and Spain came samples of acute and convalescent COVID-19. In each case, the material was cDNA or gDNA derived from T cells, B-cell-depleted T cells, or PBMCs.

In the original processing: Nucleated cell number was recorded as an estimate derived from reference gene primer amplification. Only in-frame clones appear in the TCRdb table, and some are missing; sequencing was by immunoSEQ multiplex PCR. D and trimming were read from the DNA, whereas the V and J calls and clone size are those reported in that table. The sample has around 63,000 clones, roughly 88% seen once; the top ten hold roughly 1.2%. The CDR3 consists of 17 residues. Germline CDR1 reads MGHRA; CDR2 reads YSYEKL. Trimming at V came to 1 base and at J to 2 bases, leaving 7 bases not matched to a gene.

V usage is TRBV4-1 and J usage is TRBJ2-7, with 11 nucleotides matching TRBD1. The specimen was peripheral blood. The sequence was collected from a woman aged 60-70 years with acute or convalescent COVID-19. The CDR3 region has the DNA TGCGCCAGCAGCCAAGTTGGGACAGGGGGGACCCCCTACGAGCAGTACGTC. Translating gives CASSQVGTGGTPYEQYV.